This TCR beta chain was observed in a study of cytomegalovirus exposure and HLA in healthy donors. Trimming at V came to 6 bases and at J to 5 bases, leaving 5 bases not matched to a gene. CDR1 and CDR2 (germline): MDHEN, SYDVKM. The CDR3 is 14 amino acids. Assay: immunoSEQ multiplex PCR; the TCRdb copy retains only in-frame clones and omits some. The table lists about 250,000 clones, about 90% of them singletons. The sequencing input was PBMCs. The chain links TRBV28 to TRBJ2-1, with TRBD2 identical over 9 bases. The source is a man in his late teens or twenties in good health and CMV-seropositive. This CDR3 reads CASSGTSLNNEQFF. CDR3 coding DNA: TGTGCCAGCAGCGGGACTAGCTTGAACAATGAGCAGTTCTTC.